Following are 19 T cell receptor beta chains from one sample sequenced in a study of response to subunit inactivated influenza vaccine. TCRdb recomputed calls from the RT-PCR reads with MiXCR, one row per CDR3 protein. The table shows 530,000 or so distinct CDR3 sequences, with 13% to 15% occurring only once. The material was PBMCs from blood, obtained roughly 13 days after vaccination. These receptors all stem from a man in his fifties or sixties who received an inactivated influenza vaccine.

V and J are TRBV12-3 or TRBV12-4 and TRBJ1-3; D is unclear. V lost 2 bases and J lost 4, with 9 bases in between. The CDR3 extends over 14 amino acids. The CDR3 reads CASSLLGIGNTIYF. In DNA form, the CDR3 reads TGTGCCAGCAGTTTACTAGGGATCGGAAACACCATATATTTT.

This clonotype was seen a few times. The rearrangement uses TRBV10-3 and TRBJ2-2, with D tentatively TRBD1 or TRBD2 (5 bases each). This CDR3 region has 14 residues. V lost 10 bases, J lost 4 bases, and 16 bases lay in between. Per germline, CDR1 ENHRY and CDR2 SYGVKD. CDR3 nucleotides: TGTGCCACCCTTGATGGGGGAAGCACCGGGGAGCTGTTTTTT. Residues: CATLDGGSTGELFF.

This clonotype was recorded many times. This chain joins TRBV3-1 and TRBJ2-5; TRBD2 might be the D (6 bases). CDR1 and CDR2 from the germline V gene are LGHDT and YNNKEL (reference sequence). This CDR3 is 16 amino acids long. V lost 0 bases and J lost 5, with 16 bases in between. The CDR3 region is CASSQDLMGGYETQYF. The CDR3 DNA sequence: TGTGCCAGCAGCCAAGATCTGATGGGGGGTTACGAGACCCAGTACTTC.

V gene TRBV5-5 combines with J gene TRBJ2-3; TRBD2 matches 10 bases. The CDR3 consists of 14 residues. With V trimmed by 4 bases and J by 4 bases, 3 bases remained unmatched. In germline, CDR1 is SGHKS, CDR2 YYEKEE (reference sequence). The CDR3 here is CASSTSGGADTQYF. The CDR3 DNA reads as TGTGCCAGCAGCACCAGCGGGGGGGCAGATACGCAGTATTTT.

V gene TRBV28 combines with J gene TRBJ2-1, with D tentatively TRBD1 (6 bases). V lost 6 bases and J 3 bases, leaving 9 bases between the germline ends. This CDR3 has 13 amino acids. Germline lookup yields CDR1 MDHEN and CDR2 SYDVKM. DNA for the CDR3: TGTGCCAGCAGGTACAGGGACTACAATGAGCAGTTCTTC. It codes for CASRYRDYNEQFF.

This clonotype was counted between two and nine times. This rearrangement joins TRBV5-1 to TRBJ2-1, with 10 nucleotides matching TRBD2. J was trimmed by 0 bases and V by 0 bases; bases with no gene match: 3. Germline CDR1 reads SGHRS; CDR2 reads YFSETQ. The CDR3 is 17 residues long. CDR3: CASSLEASGSSYNEQFF. The CDR3 DNA sequence: TGCGCCAGCAGCTTGGAGGCTAGCGGGAGCTCCTACAATGAGCAGTTCTTC.

This clonotype has only a few counts. The chain couples TRBV18 to TRBJ2-1; 10 bases line up with TRBD2. This CDR3 has 15 residues. CDR1 is KGHSH and CDR2 is LQKENI in the germline V gene. Trimming cost V 8 bases and J 7 bases; bases outside gene matches: 11. CDR3 nucleotide sequence: TGTGCCAGCCGGACTAGCGGAAATTCGGGGAATGAGCAGTTCTTC. It yields the protein CASRTSGNSGNEQFF.

The genes are TRBV6-1 and TRBJ2-7, with 7 bases aligning to TRBD2. CDR1 is MNHNS, CDR2 SASEGT, per germline. The junction had 8 bases not matched to a gene; V was cut back by 6 bases and J by 3 bases. This CDR3 is built from 14 residues. The CDR3 here is CASRTVRGIYEQYF. CDR3 DNA sequence: TGTGCCAGCAGGACAGTGCGGGGGATCTACGAGCAGTACTTC.

As regards this clonotype: A read error may account for a junction end that differs from germline. This chain links TRBV20-1 with TRBJ2-1; D is tentatively TRBD1 or TRBD2 (6 bases each). Germline assignment: CDR1 DFQATT and CDR2 SNEGSKA (reference sequence). This CDR3 has 17 residues. CDR3: CCARGYGGASSYNEQFF. Here the CDR3 DNA reads TGCTGTGCTAGGGGGTACGGGGGCGCTAGCTCCTACAATGAGCAGTTCTTC.

The gene calls are TRBV20-1 and TRBJ2-2, with D unclear. Looked up from germline, CDR1 is DFQATT and CDR2 is SNEGSKA (reference sequence). The CDR3 has 13 residues. V was cut by 4 bases and J by 3 bases, with 9 bases left in between. The CDR3 nucleotides read TGCAGTGCTAAAGACATCTACACCGGGGAGCTGTTTTTT. It is translated as CSAKDIYTGELFF.

This clonotype appeared a few times. The rearrangement uses TRBV19 and TRBJ2-1; D not certain. Germline values: CDR1 LNHDA, CDR2 SQIVND (reference sequence). The CDR3 totals 14 residues. The V gene lost 10 bases and the J gene lost 0 bases, with 13 bases spanning the gap. Here the CDR3 reads CATKLPSSYNEQFF. The DNA of the CDR3 is TGTGCCACTAAACTTCCCTCCTCCTACAATGAGCAGTTCTTC.

The CDR3 region has the DNA TGTGCCAGCCGTACGGGGCTCTCCTACAATGAGCAGTTCTTC. Protein: CASRTGLSYNEQFF. The chain combines TRBV13 with TRBJ2-1; D assignment may be TRBD1 or TRBD2 (5 bases each). This CDR3 contains 14 residues. V was trimmed by 8 bases and J by 0 bases, leaving 11 bases between them. Per the germline V gene, CDR1 is PRHDT and CDR2 is FYEKMQ (reference sequence).

The chain uses TRBV5-5 and TRBJ2-6; no reliable D call. Germline CDR1 SGHKS, CDR2 YYEKEE (reference sequence). Trimming pared 0 bases from V and 0 bases from J, leaving 10 bases between. CDR3 size: 17 residues. Here the CDR3 DNA reads TGTGCCAGCAGCTTGGGACCCTTTTACTCTGGGGCCAACGTCCTGACTTTC. It is translated as CASSLGPFYSGANVLTF. The full variable domain, rest sourced from reference TRBV5-5 and TRBJ2-6, is DAGVTQSPTHLIKTRGQQVTLRCSPISGHKSVSWYQQVLGQGPQFIFQYYEKEERGRGNFPDRFSARQFPNYSSELNVNALLLGDSALYLCASSLGPFYSGANVLTFGAGSRLTVL.

The chain couples TRBV20-1 to TRBJ2-3; D possibly corresponds to TRBD1 (5 bases). The CDR3 has 17 amino acids. Germline assignment: CDR1 DFQATT and CDR2 SNEGSKA (reference sequence). The V gene lost 5 bases and the J gene lost 4 bases, with 25 bases spanning the gap. The CDR3 sequence is CSAGWGQGVRISDTQYF. The CDR3 nucleotides are TGCAGTGCTGGTTGGGGTCAGGGCGTCCGAATATCAGATACGCAGTATTTT.

This clonotype was seen many times. The J gene is TRBJ2-1, the V gene TRBV9; D is uncertain. Germline-derived CDR1 and CDR2 are SGDLS and YYNGEE. The V gene lost 3 bases and the J gene lost 2 bases, with 15 bases spanning the gap. This CDR3 spans 16 amino acids. The CDR3 loop reads CASSGAVRVTYNEQFF. CDR3 nucleotides: TGTGCCAGCAGCGGAGCCGTCCGGGTTACCTACAATGAGCAGTTCTTC.

This clonotype has only one observation. The chain uses TRBV3-1 and TRBJ2-7; no clear D. The V end was cut by 4 bases, the J end by 7 bases, with 14 bases between. The CDR3 sequence is 13 residues long. The V gene's germline CDR1 is LGHDT and CDR2 YNNKEL (reference sequence). The CDR3 DNA follows: TGTGCCAGCAGCCGCGGTCGACTGGGGGAGCAGTACTTC. Its protein product is CASSRGRLGEQYF.

In this sample, this clonotype turned up many times. The gene calls are TRBV12-3 or TRBV12-4 and TRBJ2-7, with TRBD1 identical over 8 bases. CDR3 length equals 13 residues. Unmatched junction bases numbered 5, after V lost 4 bases and J lost 6 bases. The chain's CDR3 is CASSSTGVAEQYF. DNA for the CDR3: TGTGCCAGCAGTTCGACAGGGGTCGCCGAGCAGTACTTC.

This clonotype was observed at least ten times. The rearrangement links TRBV29-1 to TRBJ2-3; D perhaps matches TRBD2 (6 bases). Deletions cut 4 bases from V and 1 base from J, with 15 bases between. Germline lookup yields CDR1 SQVTM and CDR2 ANQGSEA. The CDR3 covers 15 residues. The CDR3 DNA is TGCAGCGTTGTTTCCGGGGGAGTGGGCACAGATACGCAGTATTTT. Translating gives CSVVSGGVGTDTQYF.

This clonotype has ten or more counts. The chain recombines TRBV10-2 with TRBJ2-7; 8 nucleotides line up with TRBD2. With V trimmed by 3 bases and J by 7 bases, 11 bases remained unmatched. The CDR3 spans 15 residues. The V gene's germline CDR1 is WSHSY and CDR2 SAAADI. The CDR3 here is CASSETPGGAGEQYF. In nucleotides, the CDR3 is TGCGCCAGCAGTGAAACCCCGGGGGGGGCTGGGGAGCAGTACTTC.